This T cell receptor (beta chain) was retrieved from a study of STAT5B mutations in CD4+ large granular lymphocyte leukemia. Sequencing was at survey level. Some clones are missing from TCRdb's copy, which holds only in-frame ones; the method was immunoSEQ multiplex PCR. The repertoire holds about 38,000 clones, with approximately 85% as singletons. Germline CDR1 is SQVTM and CDR2 is ANQGSEA. CDR3 length: 14 residues. V was trimmed by 4 bases and J by 3 bases, leaving 13 bases between them. Material for sequencing was CD4+ T cells from blood buffy coats. The receptor was derived from a human donor in good health. The chain carries TRBV29-1 and TRBJ1-5; D not resolved. Here the CDR3 reads CSVANEVSNQPQHF. The CDR3 nucleotides read TGCAGCGTTGCGAACGAGGTCTCCAATCAGCCCCAGCATTTT.